This record looks at one T cell receptor (beta chain) sequence and its context. Its specificity is unknown. This sample is part of a study of blood T cells in healthy people across ages. Findings and caveats of the study: Donor CMV infection status was unknown, possibly confounding age-related changes in expanded clonotypes. A roughly linear age-dependent decrease characterized TCR beta diversity per million T cells.

A J-beta primer mix and a sample-barcoded 5' primer were used in a second PCR of roughly 6 to 11 cycles. TCRdb re-analysed the 5' RACE reads in MiXCR, keeping a single row per CDR3 protein. The sample yields 950,000 to 1,200,000 distinct CDR3 sequences, 35% to 45% seen once. The CDR3 sequence is 18 residues long. Germline-derived CDR1 and CDR2 are MNHEY and SVGEGT. The specimen was blood. The genes are TRBV6-2 or TRBV6-3 and TRBJ2-1; the D call may be TRBD1 or TRBD2 (5 bases each). The better agreement between TRBJ2-7 and the DNA end casts doubt on the J call. The clonotype was recovered from a man between 18 and 29 years old in good health. CDR3 sequence: CASTKRATQGTYYNEQYF. CDR3 coding DNA: TGTGCCAGCACCAAGAGGGCGACACAAGGGACCTACTACAATGAGCAGTACTTC.